A single sample gave rise to the 28 T cell receptor beta chains below, sequenced in a study of T cell repertoires in cytomegalovirus infection. TCRdb ran MiXCR on the reads and lists one entry per CDR3 protein. The repertoire has approximately 500,000 distinct CDR3 sequences, 15% to 20% of them found once; the top ten carry 20% to 30%. Material: CD8+ T cells from PBMCs. Receptors originate from a human donor in good health (CMV status not recorded). Some clones in this sample may be carry-over from other donors' samples.

The chain is built from TRBV12-3 or TRBV12-4 and TRBJ1-1, with D maybe TRBD1 (6 bases). The CDR3 length is 12 residues. V was clipped by 5 bases and J by 7 bases, with 11 bases between them. The CDR3 DNA reads as TGTGCCAGCAGTCAAGGGGGGATTGAAGCTTTCTTT. Amino acid sequence: CASSQGGIEAFF.

This clonotype has just a few counts. V and J are TRBV20-1 and TRBJ2-6, with unresolved D. The length of the CDR3 is 15 residues. V lost 0 bases, J lost 4 bases, and 10 bases lay in between. Germline CDR1 DFQATT, CDR2 SNEGSKA (reference sequence). The CDR3 region has the DNA TGCAGTGCTAGAGATTGGGCAGAAGGGGCCAACGTCCTGACTTTC. Its protein product is CSARDWAEGANVLTF.

In its sample, this clonotype was seen a few times. The chain couples TRBV28 to TRBJ1-2; 11 nucleotides agree with TRBD1. Trimming cost V 2 bases and J 4 bases; bases outside gene matches: 6. CDR3 length: 16 residues. CDR1 and CDR2 (germline): MDHEN, SYDVKM. CDR3 protein: CASSLGDRGGSYGYTF. The DNA of the CDR3 is TGTGCCAGCAGTTTAGGGGACAGGGGGGGAAGCTATGGCTACACCTTC.

This clonotype was recorded at least ten times. The V gene is TRBV7-9, the J gene TRBJ2-2; D perhaps matches TRBD2 (5 bases). V lost 6 bases to trimming and J lost 1 base, with 15 bases between them. The CDR3 contains 16 residues. Germline V gene lookup returns CDR1 SEHNR and CDR2 FQNEAQ (reference sequence). The CDR3 region has the DNA TGTGCCAGCAGTCCAGCGGACGGTTTGAACACCGGGGAGCTGTTTTTT. Its protein is CASSPADGLNTGELFF.

This clonotype was recorded at least ten times. CDR3 sequence reads: CASSLGVAGVGTEQFF. The DNA for the CDR3 is TGTGCCAGCAGTTTGGGGGTAGCGGGAGTGGGGACTGAGCAGTTCTTC. The rearrangement uses TRBV28 and TRBJ2-1, with 9 positions matching TRBD2. The trim removed 3 bases at V and 9 bases at J, leaving 12 bases unmatched. The CDR3 is made up of 16 amino acids. The V gene's germline CDR1 is MDHEN and CDR2 SYDVKM.

The sample holds many counts of this clonotype. This rearrangement joins TRBV7-8 to TRBJ2-1; no clear D. The CDR3 runs 16 residues. Germline CDR1 is SGHVS and CDR2 is FQNEAQ. Trimming cost V 4 bases and J 0 bases, with 13 bases left between them. CDR3 protein: CASSSGLDSSYNEQFF. The CDR3 nucleotides are TGTGCCAGCAGCTCCGGCCTCGATTCCTCCTACAATGAGCAGTTCTTC.

The chain links TRBV4-1 to TRBJ1-5; D not resolved. The CDR3 extends over 14 amino acids. Germline-derived CDR1 and CDR2 are MGHRA and YSYEKL. Trimming shortened V by 1 base and J by 2 bases, and 6 bases separated the two germline ends. CDR3 loop: CASSQGQGNQPQHF. CDR3 nucleotides: TGCGCCAGCAGCCAAGGGCAGGGCAATCAGCCCCAGCATTTT.

This clonotype was seen a handful of times. The V call is TRBV20-1, the J call TRBJ2-5, with 10 bases lining up with TRBD1. J lost 2 bases, V lost 2 bases, and 11 bases had no gene match. In germline, CDR1 is DFQATT, CDR2 SNEGSKA (reference sequence). This CDR3 contains 17 residues. The CDR3 region has the DNA TGCAGTGCTAGAAGGGGGACCGGGACAGGGGTTCAAGAGACCCAGTACTTC. Translating it yields CSARRGTGTGVQETQYF.

This clonotype appeared many times. The chain is built from TRBV7-6 and TRBJ2-6; no firm D call. With 5 bases removed from V and 2 bases from J, the gap between germline ends came to 13 bases. The CDR3 totals 16 residues. Germline V CDR1 and CDR2: SGHVS, FNYEAQ. CDR3 sequence (DNA): TGTGCCAGCAGCGGGTCCAGTGGTGCTGGGGCCAACGTCCTGACTTTC. Its translation is CASSGSSGAGANVLTF.

This clonotype has more than one count but fewer than ten. This chain uses TRBV19 with TRBJ2-7; 13 nucleotides line up with TRBD2. Germline V gene data show CDR1 as LNHDA and CDR2 as SQIVND (reference sequence). J was trimmed by 5 bases and V by 3 bases; bases with no gene match: 10. The CDR3 consists of 17 residues. The CDR3 DNA sequence: TGTGCCAGTAGTATGGGGAGGACTAGCGGGGGCCGGGACGAGCAGTACTTC. It yields the protein CASSMGRTSGGRDEQYF.

The sample holds many counts of this clonotype. The J gene is TRBJ2-1, the V gene TRBV6-5, with TRBD1 matching 8 bases. This CDR3 spans 15 amino acids. The germline CDR1 and CDR2 sequences are MNHEY and SVGAGI. Trimming at V came to 4 bases and at J to 7 bases, leaving 9 bases not matched to a gene. CDR3: CASSSLTGVENEQFF. In DNA, the CDR3 is TGTGCCAGCAGTTCCTTGACAGGGGTGGAAAATGAGCAGTTCTTC.

This clonotype occurred a few times. J is TRBJ1-2 and V is TRBV9, with a weak D call TRBD1 (6 bases). The CDR3 extends over 17 amino acids. Germline CDR1 and CDR2: SGDLS and YYNGEE. The germline V and J ends were trimmed by 2 bases and 2 bases, with 19 bases remaining between them. This chain's CDR3 is CASSVLGGHSINYGYTF. The CDR3 DNA is TGTGCCAGCAGCGTCCTCGGGGGACACTCAATCAACTATGGCTACACCTTC.

This clonotype was picked up many times. V gene TRBV7-6 combines with J gene TRBJ2-3, with 8 bases aligning to TRBD1. Germline CDR1 is SGHVS and CDR2 is FNYEAQ. J was trimmed by 2 bases and V by 2 bases; bases with no gene match: 3. The CDR3 sequence is 15 residues long. DNA of the CDR3: TGTGCCAGCAGCTTAAGACAGGGGAACACAGATACGCAGTATTTT. Its protein is CASSLRQGNTDTQYF.

In its sample, this clonotype was seen a few times. The rearrangement uses TRBV10-3 and TRBJ2-7, with D perhaps matching TRBD1 (6 bases). Looked up from germline, CDR1 is ENHRY and CDR2 is SYGVKD. V lost 7 bases and J 4 bases, leaving 11 bases between the germline ends. The CDR3 has 12 residues. In DNA form, the CDR3 reads TGTGCCATCACCGAAACAGGGTACGAGCAGTACTTC. This sequence encodes CAITETGYEQYF.

As to this clonotype: A read error may be the cause here, since a much bigger clone is one base away. This CDR3 is CASSLPNYSVYRDYGYTF. CDR3 DNA: TGTGCCAGCAGTTTACCAAATTACAGTGTTTATCGGGACTATGGCTACACCTTC. The chain combines TRBV28 with TRBJ1-2; D is unclear. Germline V gene lookup returns CDR1 MDHEN and CDR2 SYDVKM. Between the trimmed V and J ends, which lost 2 bases and 3 bases, there was a span of 22 bases. CDR3 size: 18 residues.

This clonotype was recorded at least ten times. The V call is TRBV7-2, the J call TRBJ2-1; no clear D. CDR1 and CDR2 (germline): SGHTA, FQGNSA. Deletions cut 3 bases from V and 10 bases from J, with 7 bases between. The CDR3 is 11 residues long. The CDR3 loop is CASSFTVEQFF. CDR3 DNA sequence: TGTGCCAGCAGCTTCACGGTGGAGCAGTTCTTC.

This clonotype was counted many times. The chain recombines TRBV10-3 with TRBJ2-7; no firm D call. From germline, CDR1 is ENHRY and CDR2 SYGVKD. The CDR3 has 11 amino acids. Trimming removed 10 bases at V and 4 bases at J, with 11 bases between. The CDR3 nucleotides are TGTGCCACCCTCGCGAGTTACGAGCAGTACTTC. Protein product: CATLASYEQYF.

This clonotype occurred many times. This rearrangement joins TRBV11-2 to TRBJ1-4, with unresolved D. The CDR3 length is 14 residues. In germline, CDR1 is SGHAT, CDR2 FQNNGV. With 3 bases removed from V and 8 bases from J, the gap between germline ends came to 13 bases. CDR3: CASSFGPVQEKLFF. CDR3 bases: TGTGCCAGCAGCTTCGGACCCGTTCAGGAAAAACTGTTTTTT. The full variable domain, completed using reference TRBV11-2 and TRBJ1-4, is EAGVAQSPRYKIIEKRQSVAFWCNPISGHATLYWYQQILGQGPKLLIQFQNNGVVDDSQLPKDRFSAERLKGVDSTLKIQPAKLEDSAVYLCASSFGPVQEKLFFGSGTQLSVL.

This clonotype has just a few counts. The rearrangement uses TRBV9 and TRBJ2-1, with 9 bases identical to TRBD1. J lost 4 bases, V lost 3 bases, and 5 bases had no gene match. The CDR3 totals 15 residues. Germline CDR1 and CDR2: SGDLS and YYNGEE. The CDR3 sequence is CASSDGTGLYNEQFF. The CDR3 DNA sequence: TGTGCCAGCAGCGACGGGACAGGGTTGTACAATGAGCAGTTCTTC.

This clonotype was recorded at least ten times. CDR3 protein: CASRHSGTYEQYF. The CDR3 coding sequence is TGTGCCAGCAGGCATAGCGGTACCTACGAGCAGTACTTC. The chain couples TRBV7-9 to TRBJ2-7; D might be TRBD2 (6 bases). Germline lookup yields CDR1 SEHNR and CDR2 FQNEAQ (reference sequence). Trimming removed 6 bases from V and 2 bases from J, with 11 bases in between. CDR3 length: 13 amino acids.

This clonotype turned up a few times. This rearrangement joins TRBV9 to TRBJ2-1, with 11 bases lining up with TRBD2. Trimming at V came to 8 bases and at J to 5 bases, leaving 3 bases not matched to a gene. The CDR3 runs to 13 residues. Per germline, CDR1 SGDLS and CDR2 YYNGEE. CDR3 in amino acids: CASTSGSDNEQFF. CDR3 coding DNA: TGTGCCAGTACTAGCGGGAGCGACAATGAGCAGTTCTTC.

With respect to this clonotype: Since no conserved phenylalanine or tryptophan closes the CDR3, a read error is the likely cause. CDR3 nucleotides: TGTGCCAGTAGTACGACCGGGACAGGGGGATACGAGCAGTACTTA. Translation gives CASSTTGTGGYEQYL. The chain links TRBV19 to TRBJ2-7; TRBD1 matches at 11 bases. With 4 bases clipped from V and 4 bases from J, the junction kept 6 bases outside the gene matches. The germline V gene has CDR1 LNHDA and CDR2 SQIVND (reference sequence). The length of the CDR3 is 15 residues.

For this clonotype: A much larger clone is a single base away; this may be a read error. The CDR3 ends on some other residue instead of the conserved phenylalanine or tryptophan, so this is likely a read error. The J gene is TRBJ2-7, the V gene TRBV11-2, with D perhaps assigned TRBD1 or TRBD2 (5 bases each). The CDR3 spans 13 residues. Germline V CDR1 and CDR2: SGHAT, FQNNGV. V lost 4 bases, J lost 3 bases, and 10 bases lay in between. This CDR3 reads CASSSWDGYEQYL. The CDR3 nucleotides read TGTGCCAGCAGCTCTTGGGACGGCTACGAGCAGTACTTA.

This clonotype was detected many times. The chain is built from TRBV7-3 and TRBJ2-5, with 8 bases that match TRBD2. The V gene's germline CDR1 is SGHTA and CDR2 FQGTGA. Trimming at V came to 5 bases and at J to 0 bases, leaving 2 bases not matched to a gene. This CDR3 contains 14 residues. The chain's CDR3 is CASSELADQETQYF. In nucleotides, the CDR3 is TGTGCCAGCAGCGAACTAGCGGACCAAGAGACCCAGTACTTC.

This clonotype has just a few counts. The V gene is TRBV6-1, the J gene TRBJ1-5; D possibly corresponds to TRBD1 (5 bases). The CDR3 contains 14 residues. V lost 1 base and J 4 bases, leaving 8 bases between the germline ends. Germline CDR1 and CDR2: MNHNS and SASEGT. CDR3 in amino acids: CASSEGTLNQPQHF. In DNA form, the CDR3 reads TGTGCCAGCAGTGAAGGGACACTGAATCAGCCCCAGCATTTT.

This clonotype was seen repeatedly, ten times or more. The genes are TRBV20-1 and TRBJ1-6, with D unclear. The CDR3 length is 16 residues. Germline CDR1 and CDR2: DFQATT and SNEGSKA (reference sequence). V lost 1 base and J 9 bases, leaving 19 bases between the germline ends. CDR3: CSARGRRAGVGSPLHF. In DNA, the CDR3 is TGCAGTGCTAGAGGGCGCCGGGCGGGAGTCGGTTCACCCCTCCACTTT.

The genes are TRBV5-8 and TRBJ2-1; D may match TRBD1 or TRBD2 (5 bases each). Germline V gene lookup returns CDR1 SGHTS and CDR2 YDEGEE. With 7 bases removed from V and 5 bases from J, the gap between germline ends came to 25 bases. The CDR3 is 17 amino acids. CDR3 sequence reads: CASDRYGAKTIDNEQFF. The CDR3 region has the DNA TGTGCCAGCGATCGGTATGGGGCTAAGACTATTGACAATGAGCAGTTCTTC.

J is TRBJ1-1 and V is TRBV7-6; 7 bases are a match to TRBD1. Germline values: CDR1 SGHVS, CDR2 FNYEAQ. Trimming removed 5 bases from V and 4 bases from J; junction bases left unmatched: 7. The CDR3 runs 14 residues. This CDR3 reads CASSQGVGTTEAFF. The CDR3 DNA follows: TGTGCCAGCAGCCAGGGGGTAGGGACCACTGAAGCTTTCTTT.